The sequence of this T cell receptor beta chain was determined in a study of blood T cell repertoires in COVID-19. Assay: immunoSEQ multiplex PCR; the TCRdb copy retains only in-frame clones and omits some. The sample records over 200,000 clones, roughly 84% being singletons. Germline V lookup: CDR1 LNHDA, CDR2 SQIVND (reference sequence). V lost 11 bases to trimming and J lost 5 bases, with 18 bases between them. The CDR3 sequence is 13 residues long. Recovered status in Cohort 3 required two negative PCRs, clearance, or symptom resolution. The chain recombines TRBV19 with TRBJ1-2; D gene unclear. The sequenced material came from PBMCs or T cells enriched from blood (not recorded which). The source is a woman aged 40 to 55 who had recovered from COVID-19. This CDR3 reads CASAQDSGYGYTF. Written as DNA, the CDR3 is TGTGCCTCAGCCCAGGATTCGGGGTATGGCTACACCTTC.